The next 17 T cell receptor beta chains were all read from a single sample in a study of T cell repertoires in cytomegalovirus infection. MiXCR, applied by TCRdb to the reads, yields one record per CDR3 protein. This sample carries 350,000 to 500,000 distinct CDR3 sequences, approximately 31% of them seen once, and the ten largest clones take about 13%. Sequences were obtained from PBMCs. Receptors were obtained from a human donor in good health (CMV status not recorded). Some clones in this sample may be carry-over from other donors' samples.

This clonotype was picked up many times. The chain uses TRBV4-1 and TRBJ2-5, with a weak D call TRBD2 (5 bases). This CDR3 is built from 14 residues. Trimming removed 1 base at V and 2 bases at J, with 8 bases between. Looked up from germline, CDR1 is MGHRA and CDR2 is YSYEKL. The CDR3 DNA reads TGCGCCAGCAGCCAAGGTAGCGCACAAGAGACCCAGTACTTC. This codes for CASSQGSAQETQYF.

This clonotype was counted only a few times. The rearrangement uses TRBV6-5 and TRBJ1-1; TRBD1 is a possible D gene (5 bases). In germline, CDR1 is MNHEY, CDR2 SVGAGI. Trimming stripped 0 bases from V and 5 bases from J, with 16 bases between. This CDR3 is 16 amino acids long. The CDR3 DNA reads TGTGCCAGCAGTTACTCGATTGGTCCAGGGATGACTGAAGCTTTCTTT. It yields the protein CASSYSIGPGMTEAFF.

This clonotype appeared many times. In DNA form, the CDR3 reads TGTGCCAGCAGCTTAGGGGGACTAGCGGGGGGGAGGAATACGCAGTATTTT. Its translation: CASSLGGLAGGRNTQYF. The V gene is TRBV7-2, the J gene TRBJ2-3, with 16 bases identical to TRBD2. J lost 7 bases, V lost 1 base, and 5 bases had no gene match. Germline V gene data show CDR1 as SGHTA and CDR2 as FQGNSA. The CDR3 extends over 17 amino acids.

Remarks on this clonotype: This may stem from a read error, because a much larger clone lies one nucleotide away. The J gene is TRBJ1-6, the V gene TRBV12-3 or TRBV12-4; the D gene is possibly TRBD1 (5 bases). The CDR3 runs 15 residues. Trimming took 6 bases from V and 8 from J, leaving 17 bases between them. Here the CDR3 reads CASSPSGGVHSPLHF. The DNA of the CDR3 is TGTGCCAGCAGCCCCTCAGGAGGGGTGCATTCACCCCTCCACTTT.

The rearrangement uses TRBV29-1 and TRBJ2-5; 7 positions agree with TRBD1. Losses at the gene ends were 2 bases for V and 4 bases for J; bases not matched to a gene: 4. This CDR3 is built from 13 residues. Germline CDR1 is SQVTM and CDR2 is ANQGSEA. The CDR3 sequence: CSVERGQGETQYF. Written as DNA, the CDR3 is TGCAGCGTTGAAAGGGGGCAGGGAGAGACCCAGTACTTC.

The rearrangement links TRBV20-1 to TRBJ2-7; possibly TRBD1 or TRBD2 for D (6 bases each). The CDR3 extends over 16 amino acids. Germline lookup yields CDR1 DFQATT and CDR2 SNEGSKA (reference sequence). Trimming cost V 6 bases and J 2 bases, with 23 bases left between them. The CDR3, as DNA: TGCAGTGCCCGAGAGGTTGAAGGGGGGCTCCCCTACGAGCAGTACTTC. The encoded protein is CSAREVEGGLPYEQYF.

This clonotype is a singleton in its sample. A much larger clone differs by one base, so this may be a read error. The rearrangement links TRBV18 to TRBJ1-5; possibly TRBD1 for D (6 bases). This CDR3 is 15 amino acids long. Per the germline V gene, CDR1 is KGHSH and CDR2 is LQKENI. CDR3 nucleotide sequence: TGTGCCAGCCCACCACAGGGAAGTGGCAATCAGCCCCAGCATTTT. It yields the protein CASPPQGSGNQPQHF.

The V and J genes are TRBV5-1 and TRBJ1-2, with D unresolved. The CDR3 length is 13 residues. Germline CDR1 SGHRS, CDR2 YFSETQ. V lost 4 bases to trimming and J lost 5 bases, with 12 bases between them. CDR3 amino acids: CASSPDLGYGYTF. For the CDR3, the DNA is TGCGCCAGCAGCCCGGATTTAGGATATGGCTACACCTTC.

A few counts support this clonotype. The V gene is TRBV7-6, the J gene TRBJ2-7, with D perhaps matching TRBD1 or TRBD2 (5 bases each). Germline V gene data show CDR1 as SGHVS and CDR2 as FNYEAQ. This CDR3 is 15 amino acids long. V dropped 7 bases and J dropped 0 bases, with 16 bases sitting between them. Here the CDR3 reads CASTPQPGSSYEQYF. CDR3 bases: TGTGCCAGCACCCCCCAACCAGGGAGCTCCTACGAGCAGTACTTC.

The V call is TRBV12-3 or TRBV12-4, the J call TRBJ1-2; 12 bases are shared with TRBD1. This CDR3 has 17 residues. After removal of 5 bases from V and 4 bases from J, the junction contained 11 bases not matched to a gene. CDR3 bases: TGTGCCAGCAGTGCCCGGGACAGGGGGCTGGGGTTCTATGGCTACACCTTC. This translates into CASSARDRGLGFYGYTF.

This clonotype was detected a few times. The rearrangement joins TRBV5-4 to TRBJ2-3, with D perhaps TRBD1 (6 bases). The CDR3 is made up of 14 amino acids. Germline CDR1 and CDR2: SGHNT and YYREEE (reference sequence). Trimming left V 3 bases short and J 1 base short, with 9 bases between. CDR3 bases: TGTGCCAGCAGCTCGGACAGCCGCACAGATACGCAGTATTTT. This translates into CASSSDSRTDTQYF. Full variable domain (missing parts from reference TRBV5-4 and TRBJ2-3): ETGVTQSPTHLIKTRGQQVTLRCSSQSGHNTVSWYQQALGQGPQFIFQYYREEENGRGNFPPRFSGLQFPNYSSELNVNALELDDSALYLCASSSDSRTDTQYFGPGTRLTVL.

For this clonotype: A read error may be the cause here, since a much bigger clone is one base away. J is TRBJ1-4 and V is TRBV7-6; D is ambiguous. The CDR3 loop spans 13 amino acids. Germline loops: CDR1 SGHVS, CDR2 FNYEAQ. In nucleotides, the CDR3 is TGTGCCAACAGCCGCGACGCTAATGAAAAACTGTTTTTT. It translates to CANSRDANEKLFF.

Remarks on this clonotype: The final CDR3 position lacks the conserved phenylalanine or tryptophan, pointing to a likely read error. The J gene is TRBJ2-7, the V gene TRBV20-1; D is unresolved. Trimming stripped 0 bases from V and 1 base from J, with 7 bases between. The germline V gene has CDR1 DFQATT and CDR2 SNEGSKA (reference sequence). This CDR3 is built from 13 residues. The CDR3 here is CSARDRVSYEQYL. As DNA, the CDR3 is TGCAGTGCTAGAGATCGGGTTTCCTACGAGCAGTACTTA.

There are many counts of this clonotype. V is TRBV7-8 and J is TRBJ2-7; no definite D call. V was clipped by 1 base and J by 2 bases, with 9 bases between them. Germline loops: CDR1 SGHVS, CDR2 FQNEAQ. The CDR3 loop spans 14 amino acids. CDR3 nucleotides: TGTGCCAGCAGCTTAGGAACAACTACCTACGAGCAGTACTTC. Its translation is CASSLGTTTYEQYF.

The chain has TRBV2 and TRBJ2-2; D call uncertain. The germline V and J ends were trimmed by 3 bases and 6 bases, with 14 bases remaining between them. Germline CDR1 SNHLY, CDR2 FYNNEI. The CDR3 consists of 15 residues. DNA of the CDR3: TGTGCCAGCAGTGATAACCCGCCGATCCCCGGGGAGCTGTTTTTT. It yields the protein CASSDNPPIPGELFF.

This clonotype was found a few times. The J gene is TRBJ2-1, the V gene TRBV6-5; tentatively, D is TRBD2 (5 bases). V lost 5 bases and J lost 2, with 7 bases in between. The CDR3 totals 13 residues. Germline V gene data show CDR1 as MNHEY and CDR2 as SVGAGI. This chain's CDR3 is CASSRETYNEQFF. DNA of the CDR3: TGTGCCAGCAGTAGGGAGACCTACAATGAGCAGTTCTTC.

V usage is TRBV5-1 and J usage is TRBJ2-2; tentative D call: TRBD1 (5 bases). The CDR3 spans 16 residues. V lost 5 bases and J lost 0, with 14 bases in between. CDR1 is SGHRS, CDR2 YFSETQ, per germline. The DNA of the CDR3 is TGCGCCAGCAGAACAGGTAACACAGCGAACACCGGGGAGCTGTTTTTT. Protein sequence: CASRTGNTANTGELFF.